Presented here are 26 T cell receptor beta chains from one specimen sequenced in a study of blood T cell repertoires in COVID-19. Clones were read by immunoSEQ multiplex PCR, and TCRdb kept only the in-frame ones, dropping some. The table records about 130,000 clones, 70% to 80% of them present only once. Sequencing was performed on peripheral blood. The receptors were gathered from a woman aged 70-85 years with COVID-19, enrolled during active disease.

This clone was seen a single time. The genes are TRBV7-2 and TRBJ2-3, with 8 positions matching TRBD1. This CDR3 is 15 amino acids long. Germline trimming cut 1 base from V and 4 bases from J; bases unmatched to any gene: 4. Germline lookup yields CDR1 SGHTA and CDR2 FQGNSA. This CDR3 is CASSLDGQGPDTQYF. The DNA for the CDR3 is TGTGCCAGCAGCTTAGACGGACAGGGACCAGATACGCAGTATTTT.

V usage is TRBV5-5 and J usage is TRBJ1-5; 9 bases agree with TRBD1. Germline V CDR1 and CDR2: SGHKS, YYEKEE (reference sequence). The CDR3 extends over 15 amino acids. The J segment lost 7 bases and the V segment lost 4 bases, leaving 9 bases of the junction unmatched. The CDR3 DNA reads as TGTGCCAGCAGCACGGGACAGGGAGGGAGCCAGCCCCAGCATTTT. It codes for CASSTGQGGSQPQHF.

The CDR3 here is CASSSDRELAFF. In DNA form, the CDR3 reads TGTGCCAGCAGCTCAGACAGGGAATTGGCTTTCTTT. V usage is TRBV7-8 and J usage is TRBJ1-1; 7 bases are shared with TRBD1. In germline, CDR1 is SGHVS, CDR2 FQNEAQ. The CDR3 has 12 residues. V trimming: 4 bases; J trimming: 11 bases; junction bases outside the gene matches: 7.

This clone was found a few times. The V and J genes are TRBV5-6 and TRBJ1-5; perhaps TRBD1 as D (6 bases). The CDR3 has 16 residues. V was clipped by 1 base and J by 5 bases, with 16 bases between them. Germline loops: CDR1 SGHDT, CDR2 YYEEEE. The chain's CDR3 is CASSLKGGPGDQPQHF. The CDR3 region has the DNA TGTGCCAGCAGCTTGAAAGGGGGACCAGGGGATCAGCCCCAGCATTTT.

The rearrangement joins TRBV19 to TRBJ2-2; 7 bases agree with TRBD1. The CDR3 has 15 residues. Germline assignment: CDR1 LNHDA and CDR2 SQIVND (reference sequence). The V and J ends lost 1 base and 1 base, in that order; junction bases with no gene match: 0. The CDR3 loop is CASSIGQGNTGELFF. In DNA form, the CDR3 reads TGTGCCAGTAGTATAGGACAGGGGAACACCGGGGAGCTGTTTTTT.

The DNA of the CDR3 is TGTGCCAGCAGTTCCGGGACAGGGAGCAATCAGCCCCAGCATTTT. The encoded protein is CASSSGTGSNQPQHF. The gene calls are TRBV6-6 and TRBJ1-5; TRBD1 aligns across 9 bases. V lost 4 bases and J lost 1; bases outside the gene matches: 2. The CDR3 loop spans 15 amino acids. CDR1 is MNHNY and CDR2 is SVGAGI in the germline V gene (reference sequence).

The V and J genes are TRBV6-6 and TRBJ1-5; D might be TRBD1 (5 bases). Trimming stripped 5 bases from V and 0 bases from J, with 8 bases between. Germline V gene sequence: CDR1 MNHNY, CDR2 SVGAGI (reference sequence). The CDR3 sequence is 14 residues long. The CDR3 sequence: CASSNGHSNQPQHF. CDR3 bases: TGTGCCAGCAGTAACGGACATAGCAATCAGCCCCAGCATTTT.

This chain's CDR3 is CASSVVGGGLETQYF. DNA for the CDR3: TGTGCCAGCAGCGTAGTAGGGGGGGGCCTGGAGACCCAGTACTTC. The V and J genes are TRBV9 and TRBJ2-5, with a tentative D call TRBD2 (7 bases). The CDR3 contains 15 residues. CDR1 SGDLS and CDR2 YYNGEE come from the germline V gene. Trimming took 0 bases from V and 5 from J, leaving 14 bases between them.

The chain links TRBV12-3 or TRBV12-4 to TRBJ1-1, with TRBD1 matching over 7 bases. The CDR3 length is 12 residues. V trimming: 7 bases; J trimming: 10 bases; junction bases outside the gene matches: 9. CDR3 loop: CASTPSWTGAFF. The CDR3 DNA follows: TGTGCCAGCACCCCGAGCTGGACAGGAGCTTTCTTT.

The rearrangement joins TRBV18 to TRBJ1-2, with a possible D match to TRBD1 (6 bases). V lost 4 bases, J lost 3 bases, and 9 bases lay in between. This CDR3 has 13 residues. CDR1 and CDR2 from the germline V gene are KGHSH and LQKENI. This CDR3 is CASSQGVDYGYTF. In DNA, the CDR3 is TGTGCCAGCTCACAGGGGGTTGACTATGGCTACACCTTC.

This clone came up once. This chain uses TRBV6-4 with TRBJ1-1, with D hard to call. Germline assignment: CDR1 MRHNA and CDR2 SNTAGT. The V gene lost 4 bases and the J gene lost 5 bases, with 11 bases spanning the gap. The CDR3 covers 13 residues. This CDR3 is CASSGLPGTEAFF. CDR3 bases: TGTGCCAGCAGTGGTCTCCCGGGGACTGAAGCTTTCTTT.

The V call is TRBV6-5, the J call TRBJ2-7; D not certain. Germline CDR1 is MNHEY and CDR2 is SVGAGI. The CDR3 has 12 residues. Trimming shortened V by 7 bases and J by 0 bases, and 7 bases separated the two germline ends. Here the CDR3 reads CASTISSYEQYF. The CDR3 DNA is TGTGCCAGCACGATTAGCTCCTACGAGCAGTACTTC.

This clone was counted between two and nine times. The rearrangement links TRBV6-2 or TRBV6-3 to TRBJ2-7, with D perhaps TRBD1 (5 bases). The CDR3 has 14 amino acids. Germline V lookup: CDR1 MNHEY, CDR2 SVGEGT. The V end lost 2 bases, the J end lost 6 bases, and 14 bases lay between the germline ends. The CDR3 coding sequence is TGTGCCAGCAGTTACGGCAGGGAAGCCGGCGAGCAGTACTTC. Amino acid sequence: CASSYGREAGEQYF.

The chain joins TRBV19 to TRBJ1-6; possibly TRBD1 for D (5 bases). This CDR3 comprises 12 residues. Germline V gene sequence: CDR1 LNHDA, CDR2 SQIVND (reference sequence). Deletions cut 4 bases from V and 9 bases from J, with 7 bases between. The DNA of the CDR3 is TGTGCCAGTAGTAGGACAAGTTCACCCCTCCACTTT. Amino acid sequence: CASSRTSSPLHF.

This clone was observed a few times. This chain uses TRBV27 with TRBJ2-6; D is unresolved. CDR3 length: 15 residues. Germline V gene sequence: CDR1 MNHEY, CDR2 SMNVEV (reference sequence). The V end lost 0 bases, the J end lost 4 bases, and 7 bases lay between the germline ends. The DNA for the CDR3 is TGTGCCAGCAGTTTATCGGCAACCGGGGCCAACGTCCTGACTTTC. Translation gives CASSLSATGANVLTF. The entire variable domain, with the rest obtained from reference TRBV27 and TRBJ2-6, is as follows: EAQVTQNPRYLITVTGKKLTVTCSQNMNHEYMSWYRQDPGLGLRQIYYSMNVEVTDKGDVPEGYKVSRKEKRNFPLILESPSPNQTSLYFCASSLSATGANVLTFGAGSRLTVL.

This clone is a singleton in its sample. The CDR3 here is CASSGLDGARSTQYF. DNA of the CDR3: TGTGCCAGCAGCGGCCTCGATGGGGCCAGGTCTACGCAGTATTTT. This chain connects TRBV9 to TRBJ2-3, with D perhaps matching TRBD1 (5 bases). There are 15 residues in the CDR3. V lost 3 bases and J 8 bases, leaving 19 bases between the germline ends. Germline CDR1 is SGDLS and CDR2 is YYNGEE.

V and J are TRBV28 and TRBJ2-1; TRBD1 agrees at 9 bases. From germline, CDR1 is MDHEN and CDR2 SYDVKM. The CDR3 is 15 residues long. V shed 5 bases, J shed 6 bases, and the junction held 8 bases outside the gene matches. This CDR3 reads CASSPGTGSFNEQFF. The CDR3 DNA reads TGTGCCAGCAGTCCCGGGACAGGGAGTTTCAATGAGCAGTTCTTC.

This clone appeared a few times. The chain has TRBV7-6 and TRBJ2-7; 9 bases are shared with TRBD1. Germline values: CDR1 SGHVS, CDR2 FNYEAQ. The CDR3 sequence is 15 residues long. The V and J ends lost 4 bases and 2 bases, in that order; junction bases with no gene match: 6. CDR3: CASSSGQGTTYEQYF. CDR3 DNA: TGTGCCAGCAGCTCGGGACAGGGCACAACCTACGAGCAGTACTTC.

V and J are TRBV28 and TRBJ1-2; D gene uncertain. The V gene's germline CDR1 is MDHEN and CDR2 SYDVKM. The CDR3 length is 11 residues. The V gene lost 5 bases and the J gene lost 8 bases, with 9 bases spanning the gap. The CDR3 reads CASSVERGYTF. The DNA of the CDR3 is TGTGCCAGCAGTGTAGAACGGGGCTACACCTTC.

The chain uses TRBV30 and TRBJ1-5; D might be TRBD1 (6 bases). Between the trimmed V and J ends, which lost 0 bases and 5 bases, there was a span of 14 bases. This CDR3 comprises 15 residues. CDR1 GTSNPN and CDR2 SVGIG come from the germline V gene (reference sequence). The CDR3, as DNA: TGTGCCTGGAGTGTATCTTCCAGGGGAGATCAGCCCCAGCATTTT. It translates to CAWSVSSRGDQPQHF.

This clone has a single count. The chain joins TRBV7-3 to TRBJ2-5; 8 positions agree with TRBD2. The CDR3 is 16 amino acids. CDR1 is SGHTA and CDR2 is FQGTGA in the germline V gene. J lost 5 bases, V lost 0 bases, and 8 bases had no gene match. The CDR3 DNA reads as TGTGCCAGCAGCTTAACGGGACTAGGGGGATTGGAGACCCAGTACTTC. It yields the protein CASSLTGLGGLETQYF.

This chain connects TRBV5-1 to TRBJ2-5, with a tentative D call TRBD2 (5 bases). V lost 4 bases and J 0 bases, leaving 16 bases between the germline ends. The CDR3 sequence is 16 residues long. The germline gives CDR1 SGHRS, CDR2 YFSETQ. Here the CDR3 DNA reads TGCGCCAGCAGCCCAGTACTAGGGCAGTACCAAGAGACCCAGTACTTC. Translation gives CASSPVLGQYQETQYF.

The chain uses TRBV19 and TRBJ1-1, with TRBD1 matching 9 bases. Germline V lookup: CDR1 LNHDA, CDR2 SQIVND (reference sequence). V was pared by 5 bases and J by 5 bases, with 9 bases of the junction left unmatched. The CDR3 spans 15 residues. The DNA for the CDR3 is TGTGCCAGTAGTGCCTCGGGACAGGGAAGAACTGAAGCTTTCTTT. Encoded protein: CASSASGQGRTEAFF.

V is TRBV19 and J is TRBJ1-2, with 7 bases lining up with TRBD1. CDR3 length: 13 amino acids. Germline lookup yields CDR1 LNHDA and CDR2 SQIVND (reference sequence). V shed 5 bases and J 5 bases; nucleotides not matched to a gene: 5. Written as DNA, the CDR3 is TGTGCCAGTAGTCCCGGGACAGCTTATGGCTACACCTTC. This gives the protein CASSPGTAYGYTF.

The V call is TRBV4-2, the J call TRBJ2-7; 8 bases match TRBD1. The CDR3 is 15 amino acids. V lost 0 bases and J lost 7; bases outside the gene matches: 8. CDR1 and CDR2 from the germline V gene are LGHNA and YNFKEQ. The CDR3 protein is CASSQDSGGLGEQYF. CDR3 nucleotide sequence: TGTGCCAGCAGCCAAGATTCAGGGGGCTTGGGGGAGCAGTACTTC.

The chain recombines TRBV7-9 with TRBJ2-1, with TRBD1 matching over 10 bases. CDR1 is SEHNR, CDR2 FQNEAQ, per germline (reference sequence). V lost 7 bases, J lost 3 bases, and 15 bases stayed unmatched. This CDR3 has 18 amino acids. DNA for the CDR3: TGTGCCAGCAAGCCGGGACAGGGGCTCTCAAAATACTACAATGAGCAGTTCTTC. It encodes CASKPGQGLSKYYNEQFF.